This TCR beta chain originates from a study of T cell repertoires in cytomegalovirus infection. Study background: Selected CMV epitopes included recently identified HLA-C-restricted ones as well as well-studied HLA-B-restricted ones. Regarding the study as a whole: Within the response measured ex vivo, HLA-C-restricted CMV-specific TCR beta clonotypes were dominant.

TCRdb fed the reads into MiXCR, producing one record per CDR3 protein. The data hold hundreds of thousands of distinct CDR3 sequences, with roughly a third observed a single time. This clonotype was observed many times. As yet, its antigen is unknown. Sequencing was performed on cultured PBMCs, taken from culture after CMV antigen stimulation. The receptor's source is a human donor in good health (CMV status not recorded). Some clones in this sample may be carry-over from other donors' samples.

The CDR3 bases are TGTGCCAGCAGCTTAGTTCGAACTTACGACAATGAGCAGTTCTTC. This translates into CASSLVRTYDNEQFF. The J gene is TRBJ2-1, the V gene TRBV7-9; D remains ambiguous. The CDR3 has 15 amino acids. Germline assignment: CDR1 SEHNR and CDR2 FQNEAQ (reference sequence). V was shortened by 1 base and J by 5 bases, with 12 bases between the two germline ends.